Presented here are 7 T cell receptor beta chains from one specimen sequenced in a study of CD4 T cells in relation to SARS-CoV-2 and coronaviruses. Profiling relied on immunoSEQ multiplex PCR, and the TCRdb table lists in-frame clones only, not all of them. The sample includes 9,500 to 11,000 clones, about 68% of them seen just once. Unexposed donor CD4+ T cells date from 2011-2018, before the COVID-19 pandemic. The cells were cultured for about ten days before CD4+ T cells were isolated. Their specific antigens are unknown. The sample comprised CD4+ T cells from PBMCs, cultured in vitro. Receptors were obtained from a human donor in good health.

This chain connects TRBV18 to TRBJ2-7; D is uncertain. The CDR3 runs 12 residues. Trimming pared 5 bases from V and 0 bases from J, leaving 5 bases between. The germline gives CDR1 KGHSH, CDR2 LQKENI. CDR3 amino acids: CASSSSSYEQYF. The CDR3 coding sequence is TGTGCCAGCTCATCCTCCTCCTACGAGCAGTACTTC.

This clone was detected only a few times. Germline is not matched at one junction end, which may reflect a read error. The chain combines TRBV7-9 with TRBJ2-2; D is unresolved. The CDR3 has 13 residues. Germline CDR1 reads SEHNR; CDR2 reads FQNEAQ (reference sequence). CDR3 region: CASTLGKIGELFF. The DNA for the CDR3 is TGTGCCAGCACCTTAGGGAAGATCGGGGAGCTGTTTTTT.

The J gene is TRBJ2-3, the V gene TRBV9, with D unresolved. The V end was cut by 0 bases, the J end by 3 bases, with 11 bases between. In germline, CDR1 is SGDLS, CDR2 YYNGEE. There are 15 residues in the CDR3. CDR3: CASSVGAQGTDTQYF. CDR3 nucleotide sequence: TGTGCCAGCAGCGTAGGGGCTCAAGGGACAGATACGCAGTATTTT.

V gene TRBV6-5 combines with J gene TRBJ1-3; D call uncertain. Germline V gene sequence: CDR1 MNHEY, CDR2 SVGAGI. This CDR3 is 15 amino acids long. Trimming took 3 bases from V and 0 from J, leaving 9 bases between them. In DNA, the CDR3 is TGTGCCAGCAGTTATCGAGGGCCCTCTGGAAACACCATATATTTT. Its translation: CASSYRGPSGNTIYF.

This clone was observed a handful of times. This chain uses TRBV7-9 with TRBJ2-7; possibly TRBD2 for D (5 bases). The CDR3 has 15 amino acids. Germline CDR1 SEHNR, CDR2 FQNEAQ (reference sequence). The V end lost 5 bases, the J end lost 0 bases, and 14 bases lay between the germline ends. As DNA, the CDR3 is TGTGCCAGCAGCGTAAACCCCCGGGACTCCTACGAGCAGTACTTC. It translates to CASSVNPRDSYEQYF.

DNA for the CDR3: TGCGCCAGCAGCCAGTCAGGAACTAGCACAGATACGCAGTATTTT. Translating gives CASSQSGTSTDTQYF. J is TRBJ2-3 and V is TRBV4-3; no reliable D call. The CDR3 extends over 15 amino acids. CDR1 is LGHNA and CDR2 is YSLEER in the germline V gene. V dropped 3 bases and J dropped 0 bases, with 10 bases sitting between them.

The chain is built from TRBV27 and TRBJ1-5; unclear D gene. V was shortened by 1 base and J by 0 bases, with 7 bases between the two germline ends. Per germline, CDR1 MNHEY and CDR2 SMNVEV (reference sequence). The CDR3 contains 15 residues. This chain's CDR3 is CASSLLVNSNQPQHF. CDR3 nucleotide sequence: TGTGCCAGCAGTTTATTGGTCAATAGCAATCAGCCCCAGCATTTT.